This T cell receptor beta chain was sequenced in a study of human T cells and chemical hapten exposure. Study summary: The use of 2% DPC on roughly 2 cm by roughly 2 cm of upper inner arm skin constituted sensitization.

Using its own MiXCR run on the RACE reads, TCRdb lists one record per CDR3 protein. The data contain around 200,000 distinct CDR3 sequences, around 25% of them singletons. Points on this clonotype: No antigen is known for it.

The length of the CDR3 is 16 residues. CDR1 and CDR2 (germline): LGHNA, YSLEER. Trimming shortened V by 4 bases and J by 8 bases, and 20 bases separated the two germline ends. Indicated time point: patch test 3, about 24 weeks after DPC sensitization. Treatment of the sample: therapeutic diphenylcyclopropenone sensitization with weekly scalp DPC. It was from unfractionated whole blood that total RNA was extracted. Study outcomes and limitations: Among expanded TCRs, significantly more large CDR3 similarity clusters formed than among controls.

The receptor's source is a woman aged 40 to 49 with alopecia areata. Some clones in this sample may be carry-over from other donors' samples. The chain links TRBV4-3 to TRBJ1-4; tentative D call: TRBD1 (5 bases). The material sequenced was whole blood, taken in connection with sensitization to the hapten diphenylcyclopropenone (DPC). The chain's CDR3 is CASSLDGPGLGEKLFF. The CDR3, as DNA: TGCGCCAGCAGCCTCGATGGTCCGGGGCTCGGGGAAAAACTGTTTTTT.